This T cell receptor beta chain was observed in a study of blood T cell repertoires in COVID-19. Across the study: Specimens from acute and convalescent COVID-19 originated in the United States, Italy and Spain. In each case, the material was cDNA or gDNA derived from T cells, B-cell-depleted T cells, or PBMCs.

Generated by immunoSEQ multiplex PCR, the TCRdb table keeps only in-frame clones and is missing some. The table records 150,000 to 200,000 clones, around 86% of them present only once. Deletions cut 8 bases from V and 4 bases from J, with 11 bases between. This CDR3 has 12 amino acids. CDR1 and CDR2 (germline): SGHTA, FQGNSA. The chain employs TRBV7-2 and TRBJ1-2, with D hard to call. This TCR derives from an elderly woman in a cohort sampled during active or convalescent COVID-19. The sample taken for sequencing was peripheral blood. CDR3 in amino acids: CASPAGGYGYTF. CDR3 in DNA: TGTGCCAGCCCCGCGGGAGGCTATGGCTACACCTTC.